This T cell receptor beta chain was sequenced during a study of T cells in localized non-small cell lung cancer. Study-level findings and limits: Of the top 100 tumor clones, median about 56 were in adjacent lung, 25 to 35 among its top 100. Patients showing higher blood T cell density tended to see longer overall survival. Tumor trailed uninvolved adjacent lung in T cell clonality, which peaked there.

Method: immunoSEQ multiplex PCR; TCRdb's copy keeps in-frame clones and lacks some. The repertoire holds 59,000 or so clones, with roughly 90% as singletons. With regard to this clone: Its antigen is unidentified.

The CDR3 extends over 13 amino acids. CDR1 MDHEN and CDR2 SYDVKM come from the germline V gene. V shed 3 bases and J shed 5 bases, with 11 bases lying between them. The source is a man aged 40-75 years with stage I lung adenocarcinoma. The source material was peripheral blood, sampled before any cancer treatment. The genes are TRBV28 and TRBJ2-7; D call uncertain. DNA of the CDR3: TGTGCCAGCAGTTTCGTACTGATCAACGAGCAGTACTTC. Its translation: CASSFVLINEQYF.